Each of the 6 T cell receptor beta chains below was sequenced from the same sample in a study of T-cell reconstitution after alpha-beta-depleted transplantation in children (dated by TCRdb to the mid-2010s). The treatment or condition label of this sample denotes: allogeneic hematopoietic cell transplantation with graft depleted of TCRalphabeta T cells and CD19 B cells. Libraries were made using PCR. Sequencing took place on an Illumina HiSeq 2500. TCR libraries were prepared with molecular barcoding, using unique molecular identifiers to normalize TCRbeta repertoire quantification. Using fastp trimming at Q25 and MiXCR clonotype assembly, TCRdb reanalyzed the public sequencing data and kept in-frame beta chains. Rows with one shared CDR3 protein collapse into an entry with the most common genes and DNA. The sample records around 960,000 distinct CDR3 sequences, roughly 29% of which are singletons. Over 25% of the sample comes from the top ten.

Sample: PBMCs, mostly from graft donor cells, taken 360 days after TCRalphabeta/CD19-depleted stem cell transplant. The receptors stem from a boy in the first two years of life who had a stem cell transplant for SCID, so the T cells may come from the graft donor.

The chain couples TRBV9 to TRBJ1-3; D gene uncertain. V was trimmed by 5 bases and J by 0 bases, leaving 9 bases between them. Germline V lookup: CDR1 SGDLS, CDR2 YYNGEE. There are 14 residues in the CDR3. DNA for the CDR3: TGTGCCAGCAGTCCCATGGCCTCTGGAAACACCATATATTTT. It specifies CASSPMASGNTIYF.

This clonotype was seen once. The chain uses TRBV7-6 and TRBJ1-5, with 7 nucleotides matching TRBD1. Trimming took 8 bases from V and 3 from J; bases not matched to a gene: 7. The CDR3 is 14 amino acids. Germline V lookup: CDR1 SGHVS, CDR2 FNYEAQ. The CDR3 protein is CASRRTGYNQPQHF. The CDR3 DNA is TGTGCCAGCCGAAGGACAGGCTACAATCAGCCCCAGCATTTT. The full variable domain, rest sourced from reference TRBV7-6 and TRBJ1-5, is GAGVSQSPRYKVTKRGQDVALRCDPISGHVSLYWYRQALGQGPEFLTYFNYEAQQDKSGLPNDRFSAERPEGSISTLTIQRTEQRDSAMYRCASRRTGYNQPQHFGDGTRLSIL.

The chain joins TRBV4-2 to TRBJ2-7; 11 bases map to TRBD2. This CDR3 contains 15 residues. Germline V gene data show CDR1 as LGHNA and CDR2 as YNFKEQ. With 3 bases clipped from V and 6 bases from J, the junction kept 7 bases outside the gene matches. CDR3 in DNA: TGTGCCAGCAGCCATTCCATAGCGGGGGGGATCGAGCAGTACTTC. Protein sequence: CASSHSIAGGIEQYF.

This clonotype was seen a few times. The chain links TRBV2 to TRBJ2-7; no definite D call. Trimming took 3 bases from V and 6 from J, leaving 12 bases between them. CDR3 length: 13 amino acids. Germline V lookup: CDR1 SNHLY, CDR2 FYNNEI. CDR3 bases: TGTGCCAGCAGTGATCCCATTCTCGGCGAGCAGTACTTC. Its translation is CASSDPILGEQYF.

V and J are TRBV25-1 and TRBJ2-2, with unresolved D. Trimming pared 3 bases from V and 3 bases from J, leaving 11 bases between. There are 15 residues in the CDR3. CDR1 is MGHDK, CDR2 SYGVNS, per germline. The CDR3 sequence: CASSDRTAYTGELFF. The CDR3 coding sequence is TGTGCCAGCAGTGACAGGACCGCTTACACCGGGGAGCTGTTTTTT.

The CDR3 sequence is CASSNQGGTEAFF. CDR3 sequence (DNA): TGCGCCAGCAGCAACCAGGGGGGGACTGAAGCTTTCTTT. This chain joins TRBV5-1 and TRBJ1-1; 7 positions match TRBD1. Trimming cost V 4 bases and J 5 bases; bases outside gene matches: 5. CDR1 SGHRS and CDR2 YFSETQ come from the germline V gene. CDR3 length: 13 amino acids.